One and the same sample provided the 31 T cell receptor beta chains below, sequenced in a study of regulatory T cells in long-lasting Graves disease. CDR3 regions were amplified by Arm-PCR using iRepertoire HTBI primers to build TCR beta libraries. MiXCR was run by TCRdb on the multiplex PCR reads, yielding one entry per CDR3 protein. The data contain roughly 500,000 distinct CDR3 sequences, roughly 12% of them singletons. Regarding time point: newly diagnosed GD, antithyroid drugs for less than 3 months. PBMCs were the source of the RNA used for TCR sequencing. These sequences were also reported in another study, on T cells in Graves' hyperthyroidism and ophthalmopathy.

Sequencing used peripheral blood mononuclear cells (PBMCs), obtained at new diagnosis, from a patient treated with antithyroid drugs. The receptors were gathered from a man aged 25 to 40 with Graves disease.

The sample holds many counts of this clonotype. The chain couples TRBV12-3 or TRBV12-4 to TRBJ2-2; the match to TRBD2 covers 10 bases. This CDR3 has 17 residues. J lost 3 bases, V lost 1 base, and 5 bases had no gene match. The CDR3 loop is CASSLDRLAGDTGELFF. In nucleotides, the CDR3 is TGTGCCAGCAGTTTAGATCGTCTAGCGGGAGACACCGGGGAGCTGTTTTTT.

The chain combines TRBV24-1 with TRBJ2-2; tentatively, D is TRBD2 (5 bases). This CDR3 is built from 16 residues. Germline CDR1 is KGHDR and CDR2 is SFDVKD. V was trimmed by 7 bases and J by 0 bases, leaving 14 bases between them. CDR3: CATRDGSVTNTGELFF. The DNA for the CDR3 is TGTGCCACCAGAGATGGTAGCGTTACGAACACCGGGGAGCTGTTTTTT.

This clonotype was seen many times. The rearrangement joins TRBV11-2 to TRBJ2-1, with D perhaps matching TRBD2 (6 bases). V dropped 6 bases and J dropped 8 bases, with 17 bases sitting between them. Germline assignment: CDR1 SGHAT and CDR2 FQNNGV. This CDR3 is built from 14 residues. The CDR3 DNA sequence: TGTGCCAGCAGGAACTGGGACTCAAACGATGAGCAGTTCTTC. Encoded protein: CASRNWDSNDEQFF.

This clonotype has only one observation. The genes are TRBV5-6 and TRBJ2-2, with 13 positions matching TRBD2. Germline-derived CDR1 and CDR2 are SGHDT and YYEEEE. Trimming at V came to 3 bases and at J to 5 bases, leaving 1 base not matched to a gene. The CDR3 has 15 residues. The CDR3 DNA reads TGTGCCAGCAGCTCACTAGCGGGAGGGACCGGGGAGCTGTTTTTT. Encoded protein: CASSSLAGGTGELFF.

A remark on this clonotype: A read error is the likely source, as a far larger clone sits one nucleotide away. This CDR3 fails to terminate in the conserved phenylalanine or tryptophan, so it likely reflects a read error. The chain combines TRBV6-2 or TRBV6-3 with TRBJ2-7; D call uncertain. The CDR3 extends over 15 amino acids. Germline CDR1 and CDR2: MNHEY and SVGEGT. The ends were cut back, 2 bases at V and 6 bases at J, with 17 bases in the middle. The CDR3 spells CASSYERGRVSEQYS. Written as DNA, the CDR3 is TGTGCCAGCAGTTACGAAAGAGGACGGGTCAGCGAGCAGTACTCC.

This clonotype was recorded a few times. Being one base from a much bigger clone, this may be a read error. V usage is TRBV27 and J usage is TRBJ1-2; D may be TRBD1 (5 bases). Per the germline V gene, CDR1 is MNHEY and CDR2 is SMNVEV (reference sequence). The CDR3 loop spans 18 amino acids. CDR3 DNA sequence: TGTGCCAACAGTCTCGCCCCGCCGGGGCACGTTTTAAGGGATGGCTACACCTTC. It translates to CANSLAPPGHVLRDGYTF.

At least ten counts were recorded for this clonotype. This chain uses TRBV27 with TRBJ1-5; D gene unclear. CDR3 length: 14 residues. V lost 3 bases, J lost 3 bases, and 9 bases lay in between. CDR1 and CDR2 from the germline V gene are MNHEY and SMNVEV (reference sequence). CDR3 protein: CASSFKPDNQPQHF. The CDR3 DNA reads TGTGCCAGCAGTTTTAAACCCGACAATCAGCCCCAGCATTTT.

The gene calls are TRBV12-3 or TRBV12-4 and TRBJ1-5; no firm D call. This CDR3 spans 16 amino acids. V lost 1 base and J 0 bases, leaving 10 bases between the germline ends. The CDR3 DNA reads TGTGCCAGCAGTTTAGGCCCAGCCCTTAGCAATCAGCCCCAGCATTTT. Its protein product is CASSLGPALSNQPQHF.

This clonotype was detected ten times or more. The chain combines TRBV11-2 with TRBJ2-7; no firm D call. V gave up 5 bases and J gave up 3 bases, with 11 bases separating them. Per germline, CDR1 SGHAT and CDR2 FQNNGV. The CDR3 consists of 13 residues. The CDR3 nucleotides read TGTGCCAGCAGCCCGAGCCGTTTCTACGAGCAGTACTTC. Translation: CASSPSRFYEQYF.

This clonotype was seen repeatedly, ten times or more. The J gene is TRBJ2-3, the V gene TRBV27, with D possibly matching TRBD2 (5 bases). Germline CDR1 reads MNHEY; CDR2 reads SMNVEV (reference sequence). The CDR3 extends over 13 amino acids. Trimming removed 6 bases from V and 2 bases from J, with 9 bases in between. This chain's CDR3 is CASRQRNTDTQYF. The DNA for the CDR3 is TGTGCCAGCAGACAGCGGAACACAGATACGCAGTATTTT.

This clonotype was detected many times. The chain has TRBV27 and TRBJ2-7; D perhaps matches TRBD2 (6 bases). Trimming removed 7 bases at V and 1 base at J, with 20 bases between. The CDR3 is 16 residues long. Germline values: CDR1 MNHEY, CDR2 SMNVEV (reference sequence). The CDR3 loop is CASTTRRDLYSYEQYF. As DNA, the CDR3 is TGTGCCAGCACCACGAGGAGGGACCTGTATTCCTACGAGCAGTACTTC.

Points on this clonotype: Just one base apart from a much larger clone, this may be a read error. The chain links TRBV20-1 to TRBJ1-5; D perhaps matches TRBD1 (5 bases). CDR3 size: 13 residues. Germline assignment: CDR1 DFQATT and CDR2 SNEGSKA (reference sequence). This CDR3 is CSARLGGREPRHF. The CDR3 bases are TGCAGTGCTAGACTGGGGGGAAGGGAGCCCCGGCATTTT.

This clonotype was found many times. This chain's CDR3 is CAISRTGGNEQFF. The CDR3 DNA is TGTGCCATCAGTCGGACAGGGGGCAATGAGCAGTTCTTC. V gene TRBV10-3 combines with J gene TRBJ2-1; 10 nucleotides match TRBD1. This CDR3 region has 13 residues. V was pared by 5 bases and J by 6 bases, with 1 base of the junction left unmatched. Germline lookup yields CDR1 ENHRY and CDR2 SYGVKD.

This clonotype appeared many times. The chain links TRBV7-3 to TRBJ2-2; maybe TRBD2 (6 bases). Germline loops: CDR1 SGHTA, CDR2 FQGTGA. This CDR3 comprises 14 residues. Trimming took 2 bases from V and 6 from J, leaving 10 bases between them. The CDR3: CASSLWREAGELFF. The CDR3 nucleotides are TGTGCCAGCAGCTTATGGCGGGAAGCCGGGGAGCTGTTTTTT.

This clonotype occurred many times. CDR3: CASSQPGRHGQPQHF. The CDR3 DNA follows: TGCGCCAGCAGCCAACCAGGGAGGCACGGTCAGCCCCAGCATTTT. This sequence joins TRBV4-1 and TRBJ1-5; D is possibly TRBD1 (5 bases). Germline loops: CDR1 MGHRA, CDR2 YSYEKL. V gave up 2 bases and J gave up 6 bases, with 14 bases separating them. This CDR3 contains 15 residues.

The rearrangement uses TRBV29-1 and TRBJ2-1, with 9 nucleotides matching TRBD2. The germline V gene encodes CDR1 SQVTM and CDR2 ANQGSEA. Unmatched junction bases numbered 5, after V lost 4 bases and J lost 4 bases. The CDR3 runs to 14 residues. The chain's CDR3 is CSVAASGTYNEQFF. The CDR3 DNA reads as TGCAGCGTTGCGGCTAGCGGGACTTACAATGAGCAGTTCTTC.

This clonotype was recorded a few times. The chain recombines TRBV3-1 with TRBJ2-7; D gene unclear. Germline loops: CDR1 LGHDT, CDR2 YNNKEL (reference sequence). The CDR3 spans 16 residues. Trimming left V 0 bases short and J 0 bases short, with 12 bases between. The CDR3 sequence is CASSQDPASSSYEQYF. The CDR3 DNA is TGTGCCAGCAGCCAAGATCCAGCGTCCAGCTCCTACGAGCAGTACTTC.

This clonotype was picked up many times. The V call is TRBV11-2, the J call TRBJ1-4; 8 nucleotides agree with TRBD1. Germline loops: CDR1 SGHAT, CDR2 FQNNGV. The CDR3 covers 16 residues. Trimming cost V 2 bases and J 5 bases; bases outside gene matches: 7. CDR3 bases: TGTGCCAGCAGCTTACAGGGGGCCCGGCCAAATGAAAAACTGTTTTTT. Translation gives CASSLQGARPNEKLFF.

In this sample, this clonotype turned up many times. This chain connects TRBV29-1 to TRBJ2-7, with a weak D call TRBD1 (6 bases). CDR3 size: 13 residues. Trimming shortened V by 5 bases and J by 1 base, and 12 bases separated the two germline ends. In germline, CDR1 is SQVTM, CDR2 ANQGSEA. CDR3 sequence reads: CSVRLGQSYEQYF. CDR3 bases: TGCAGCGTTCGCTTGGGACAATCCTACGAGCAGTACTTC.

Many counts were recorded for this clonotype. The V gene is TRBV9, the J gene TRBJ2-1, with 8 bases matching TRBD2. This CDR3 comprises 14 residues. CDR1 is SGDLS and CDR2 is YYNGEE in the germline V gene. J lost 7 bases, V lost 0 bases, and 3 bases had no gene match. DNA of the CDR3: TGTGCCAGCAGCGTAGCGGGAGGGAAAAATGAGCAGTTCTTC. Translating gives CASSVAGGKNEQFF.

This clonotype has ten or more counts. CDR3 nucleotide sequence: TGTGCCAGCAGTTTCGGCCACTACGAGCAGTACTTC. Protein sequence: CASSFGHYEQYF. The rearrangement joins TRBV12-3 or TRBV12-4 to TRBJ2-7; D call uncertain. Trimming pared 3 bases from V and 3 bases from J, leaving 6 bases between. CDR3 length equals 12 residues.

The V call is TRBV11-2, the J call TRBJ2-1, with D possibly TRBD1 on 7 matching bases. There are 15 residues in the CDR3. Germline CDR1 SGHAT, CDR2 FQNNGV. Trimming left V 4 bases short and J 4 bases short, with 14 bases between. CDR3 in amino acids: CASSSQGGTYNEQFF. CDR3 bases: TGTGCCAGCAGCTCTCAGGGGGGTACGTACAATGAGCAGTTCTTC.

This clonotype was seen a few times. The rearrangement links TRBV29-1 to TRBJ1-5; D ambiguous. The CDR3 is 12 amino acids. Germline V CDR1 and CDR2: SQVTM, ANQGSEA. Trimming shortened V by 4 bases and J by 2 bases, and 6 bases separated the two germline ends. This CDR3 reads CSVGVGNQPQHF. The CDR3 DNA sequence: TGCAGCGTTGGGGTGGGCAATCAGCCCCAGCATTTT.

This clonotype was counted ten times or more. The J gene is TRBJ2-1, the V gene TRBV18, with D perhaps matching TRBD2 (5 bases). The germline V gene has CDR1 KGHSH and CDR2 LQKENI. V lost 3 bases, J lost 10 bases, and 13 bases lay in between. This CDR3 region has 13 residues. Here the CDR3 reads CASSPPSASEQFF. The CDR3 bases are TGTGCCAGCTCACCTCCTTCCGCTAGCGAGCAGTTCTTC.

The chain combines TRBV9 with TRBJ2-5; 7 bases line up with TRBD2. Trimming took 0 bases from V and 1 from J; bases not matched to a gene: 6. CDR3 length: 16 amino acids. Per the germline V gene, CDR1 is SGDLS and CDR2 is YYNGEE. The CDR3 sequence is CASSVGRAGPQETQYF. The CDR3 DNA reads TGTGCCAGCAGCGTAGGTAGAGCGGGGCCCCAAGAGACCCAGTACTTC.

This clonotype was found many times. This chain joins TRBV29-1 and TRBJ2-7; D possibly corresponds to TRBD2 (6 bases). Germline values: CDR1 SQVTM, CDR2 ANQGSEA. The V gene lost 6 bases and the J gene lost 3 bases, with 15 bases spanning the gap. The CDR3 is made up of 13 amino acids. Here the CDR3 reads CSVAEVEGYEQYF. In nucleotides, the CDR3 is TGCAGCGTCGCTGAGGTGGAGGGCTACGAGCAGTACTTC.

This clonotype was counted at least ten times. The J gene is TRBJ2-3, the V gene TRBV7-9; possibly TRBD1 or TRBD2 for D (5 bases each). The V end was cut by 2 bases, the J end by 5 bases, with 14 bases between. Germline V CDR1 and CDR2: SEHNR, FQNEAQ (reference sequence). This CDR3 region has 15 residues. For the CDR3, the DNA is TGTGCCAGCAGCTTACGTGGGACGATCGGAGATACGCAGTATTTT. This translates into CASSLRGTIGDTQYF.

This clonotype was observed a handful of times. The J gene is TRBJ2-1, the V gene TRBV24-1; 8 bases align to TRBD2. This CDR3 has 16 amino acids. With V trimmed by 0 bases and J by 8 bases, 8 bases remained unmatched. Germline CDR1 KGHDR, CDR2 SFDVKD. DNA of the CDR3: TGTGCCACCAGTGATTTGGCGGGGGGTAAGGGCGATGAGCAGTTCTTC. Protein product: CATSDLAGGKGDEQFF.

The table lists this clonotype with many counts. The chain has TRBV7-2 and TRBJ2-7; D possibly corresponds to TRBD2 (6 bases). V was clipped by 5 bases and J by 0 bases, with 8 bases between them. Looked up from germline, CDR1 is SGHTA and CDR2 is FQGNSA. CDR3 size: 13 residues. CDR3 region: CASSVSGSYEQYF. The CDR3 nucleotides read TGTGCCAGCAGCGTTAGCGGCTCCTACGAGCAGTACTTC.

This clonotype was seen repeatedly, ten times or more. A junction boundary mismatches the germline segment, possibly from a read error. This chain links TRBV5-1 with TRBJ2-1; 10 nucleotides line up with TRBD2. CDR1 is SGHRS, CDR2 YFSETQ, per germline. This CDR3 has 16 amino acids. CDR3 residues: CASSLDSGRSYNEQFF. The CDR3 DNA is TGTGCCAGCAGCTTAGATAGCGGGAGGTCCTACAATGAGCAGTTCTTC.

This clonotype was recorded many times. This sequence joins TRBV12-3 or TRBV12-4 and TRBJ1-5, with 8 bases lining up with TRBD1. The trim removed 6 bases at V and 5 bases at J, leaving 21 bases unmatched. CDR3 length: 19 residues. CDR3 amino acids: CASSQDRVPLSPIYQPQHF. DNA for the CDR3: TGTGCCAGCAGCCAGGACAGGGTGCCTTTATCCCCCATATATCAGCCCCAGCATTTT.